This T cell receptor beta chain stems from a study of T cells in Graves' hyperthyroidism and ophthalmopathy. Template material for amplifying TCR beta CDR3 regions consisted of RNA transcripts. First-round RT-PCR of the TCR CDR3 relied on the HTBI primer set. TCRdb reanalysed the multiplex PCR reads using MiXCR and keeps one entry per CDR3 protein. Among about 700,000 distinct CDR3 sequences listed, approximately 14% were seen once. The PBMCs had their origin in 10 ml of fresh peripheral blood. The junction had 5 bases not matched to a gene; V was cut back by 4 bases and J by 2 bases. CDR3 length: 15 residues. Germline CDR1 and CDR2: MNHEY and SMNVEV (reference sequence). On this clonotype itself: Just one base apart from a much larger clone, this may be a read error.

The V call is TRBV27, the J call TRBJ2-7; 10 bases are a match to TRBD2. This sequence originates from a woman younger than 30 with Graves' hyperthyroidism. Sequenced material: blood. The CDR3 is CASSSSGTSAYEQYF. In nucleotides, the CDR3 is TGTGCCAGCAGTTCCTCCGGGACTAGCGCCTACGAGCAGTACTTC.